This T cell receptor beta chain comes out of a study of graft-versus-host responses after intestinal transplantation. This table comes from immunoSEQ multiplex PCR, and its TCRdb copy is limited to in-frame clones, with some not included. The sample shows 55,000 to 65,000 clones, almost 95% of them seen only once. Germline V lookup: CDR1 MNHEY, CDR2 SVGAGI. The CDR3 has 15 amino acids. V lost 5 bases and J lost 0, with 12 bases in between. About this clone itself: Its antigen is undetermined.

The V and J genes are TRBV6-5 and TRBJ2-3, with D tentatively TRBD2 (5 bases). This specimen consisted of unstimulated CD4+ T cells sorted from spleen or lymph node cells, obtained before transplant. The sequence derives from a human donor who was the organ donor for an intestinal transplant. The CDR3 reads CASSKRGFSTDTQYF. The CDR3 coding sequence is TGTGCCAGCAGTAAACGGGGTTTTAGCACAGATACGCAGTATTTT.